These T cell receptor beta chains were read from a single sample in a study of vaccination and CD4 T cells after COVID-19. Each CDR3 protein gets one entry after TCRdb re-called the PCR reads with MiXCR. The table lists fewer than 9,000 distinct CDR3 sequences, 73% of them singletons. Their recognized antigens are unknown. What was sequenced was CD4+ T cells from blood, cultured in vitro. The receptor set was obtained from a human donor who had recovered from COVID-19. Both conserved end residues are part of each CDR3. The D gene is left open where the match is weak. A row's size may be missing; if present it is once, few, many or a size class.

CDR3aa,CDR3nt,v_gene,abundance,j_gene,d_gene
CASRLAKCRHGPWSCGYTF,TGTGCCAGTAGGTTGGCAAAATGCAGGCACGGACCATGGTCGTGCGGCTACACCTTC,TRBV7-3,-,TRBJ1-2,-
CSASGNTQYF,TGCAGTGCTAGCGGTAATACGCAGTATTTT,TRBV20-1,-,TRBJ2-3,-
CASSVGGYGYTF,TGTGCCAGCAGCGTAGGGGGGTATGGCTACACCTTC,TRBV9,-,TRBJ1-2,-
CASSPGGGNQPQHF,TGTGCCAGCTCACCAGGGGGGGGCAATCAGCCCCAGCATTTT,TRBV18,once,TRBJ1-5,-
CSARDRAKGVGNQPQHF,TGCAGTGCTAGAGATCGAGCTAAGGGGGTGGGCAATCAGCCCCAGCATTTT,TRBV20-1,-,TRBJ1-5,-
CASSQVAGINYGYTF,TGCGCCAGCAGCCAAGTAGCAGGGATTAACTATGGCTACACCTTC,TRBV4-3,-,TRBJ1-2,-
CASSRARTGMNTEAFF,TGTGCCAGCAGCCGCGCGAGAACAGGGATGAACACTGAAGCTTTCTTT,TRBV2,few,TRBJ1-1,-
CASSGGLAGATYEQYF,TGTGCCAGCAGTGGAGGACTAGCGGGTGCTACCTACGAGCAGTACTTC,TRBV25-1,large,TRBJ2-7,TRBD2
CASSLGINQPQHF,TGTGCCAGCAGCCTGGGGATTAATCAGCCCCAGCATTTT,TRBV7-2,-,TRBJ1-5,-
CASSRGSWGYGYTF,TGTGCCAGCAGTCGGGGGTCCTGGGGCTATGGCTACACCTTC,TRBV27,-,TRBJ1-2,-
CASSQAGRGYTF,TGTGCCAGCAGCCAAGCAGGGAGGGGCTACACCTTC,TRBV4-2,-,TRBJ1-2,-
CASSVAPTASGNTIYF,TGTGCCAGCAGCGTAGCCCCGACAGCCTCTGGAAACACCATATATTTT,TRBV9,-,TRBJ1-3,-
CASSSQLGTYEQYF,TGTGCCAGCAGCTCCCAATTAGGCACCTACGAGCAGTACTTC,TRBV7-2,once,TRBJ2-7,-
CASSQQYEQYF,TGTGCCAGCAGCCAACAGTACGAGCAGTACTTC,TRBV14,-,TRBJ2-7,-
CASSLKAGVTQYF,TGTGCCAGCAGCTTAAAAGCGGGAGTGACCCAGTACTTC,TRBV7-9,-,TRBJ2-5,TRBD2
CASSSIGNQPQHF,TGTGCCAGCAGTTCCATCGGCAATCAGCCCCAGCATTTT,TRBV6-5,-,TRBJ1-5,-
CATSDSGSRDTQYF,TGTGCCACCAGTGATTCCGGGAGCAGAGATACGCAGTATTTT,TRBV24-1,-,TRBJ2-3,-
CASSLKREGRPGGGEQFF,TGTGCCAGCAGCTTGAAGCGGGAGGGCCGGCCTGGAGGGGGTGAGCAGTTCTTC,TRBV5-5,few,TRBJ2-1,TRBD2
CASSPPGGLGETQYF,TGTGCCAGCAGCCCCCCGGGGGGCTTGGGAGAGACCCAGTACTTC,TRBV7-2,-,TRBJ2-5,-
CASGTRNQPQHF,TGTGCCAGCGGGACACGCAATCAGCCCCAGCATTTT,TRBV28,-,TRBJ1-5,-
CASSEAGRNTDTQYF,TGTGCCAGCAGTGAAGCTGGCAGGAACACAGATACGCAGTATTTT,TRBV6-1,-,TRBJ2-3,-
CASSSQGAEQYF,TGTGCCAGCAGTTCGCAGGGGGCCGAGCAGTACTTC,TRBV12-3/TRBV12-4,-,TRBJ2-7,TRBD1
CSPRPERAVNTEAFF,TGCAGCCCCCGCCCGGAGAGGGCCGTAAACACTGAAGCTTTCTTT,TRBV20-1,-,TRBJ1-1,-
CASRSKGADTQYF,TGTGCCAGTAGGTCCAAGGGGGCAGATACGCAGTATTTT,TRBV19,-,TRBJ2-3,-
CASSYGTGTYTGELFF,TGTGCCAGCAGTTACGGGACAGGAACTTACACCGGGGAGCTGTTTTTT,TRBV27,-,TRBJ2-2,TRBD1
CASSLGVDTQYF,TGTGCCAGCAGCTTAGGTGTGGATACGCAGTATTTT,TRBV7-9,-,TRBJ2-3,-
CASSSTGVGYGYTF,TGTGCCAGCAGTTCGACAGGGGTAGGCTATGGCTACACCTTC,TRBV2,-,TRBJ1-2,TRBD1
CASSFGGSRYGYTF,TGTGCCAGCAGTTTCGGGGGATCTCGCTATGGCTACACCTTC,TRBV28,large,TRBJ1-2,-
CASSARPGPLMTYNEQFF,TGTGCCAGCAGTGCCAGACCGGGGCCCCTCATGACCTACAATGAGCAGTTCTTC,TRBV6-1,-,TRBJ2-1,-
CASSYSTVNTQYF,TGTGCCAGCAGTTACTCGACGGTAAATACGCAGTATTTT,TRBV6-2/TRBV6-3,-,TRBJ2-3,-
CSASIRVGETQYF,TGCAGTGCCTCTATCAGGGTTGGAGAGACCCAGTACTTC,TRBV20-1,-,TRBJ2-5,-
CASSITGRSEQPQHF,TGTGCCAGTAGTATTACAGGGAGGTCGGAACAGCCCCAGCATTTT,TRBV19,-,TRBJ1-5,-
CSATGTGNIQYF,TGCAGTGCTACCGGGACGGGCAACATTCAGTACTTC,TRBV20-1,-,TRBJ2-4,-
CSALGTSGRAGETQYF,TGCAGTGCCCTTGGGACTAGCGGGAGGGCCGGGGAGACCCAGTACTTC,TRBV20-1,medium-sized,TRBJ2-5,TRBD2
CASSKTRNRGRDYEQYF,TGTGCCAGCAGCAAAACCAGGAACAGGGGGCGAGACTACGAGCAGTACTTC,TRBV27,-,TRBJ2-7,TRBD1
CASSFTGDGGYTF,TGTGCCAGCAGCTTCACAGGGGATGGTGGCTACACCTTC,TRBV7-2,few,TRBJ1-2,TRBD1
CASSNNRGYTGELFF,TGTGCCAGCAGCAATAATAGGGGGTATACCGGGGAGCTGTTTTTT,TRBV2,-,TRBJ2-2,-
CASSLSRALYNEQFF,TGTGCCAGCAGCTTAAGTCGGGCTCTATACAATGAGCAGTTCTTC,TRBV7-2,-,TRBJ2-1,-
CSVDRGVRSYNEQFF,TGCAGCGTGGACAGGGGGGTCCGCTCCTACAATGAGCAGTTCTTC,TRBV29-1,-,TRBJ2-1,TRBD1
CASSLGPRGGRELVQFF,TGTGCCAGCAGCTTGGGCCCGCGGGGTGGGCGGGAGTTGGTCCAGTTCTTC,TRBV5-4,once,TRBJ2-1,TRBD2
CSARTGEGSGNTIYF,TGCAGTGCTAGGACAGGGGAGGGCTCTGGAAACACCATATATTTT,TRBV20-1,large,TRBJ1-3,TRBD1
CASRRSPAGYGYTF,TGTGCCAGCAGGCGATCCCCGGCCGGCTATGGCTACACCTTC,TRBV6-1,-,TRBJ1-2,-
CASSPNGHRGVEQYF,TGCGCCAGCAGCCCCAATGGCCACAGAGGCGTCGAGCAGTACTTC,TRBV4-3,few,TRBJ2-7,-
CASGARNYGYTF,TGTGCCAGCGGGGCCAGGAACTATGGCTACACCTTC,TRBV27,medium-sized,TRBJ1-2,-
CASSSAGGRGGSNQPQHF,TGTGCCAGCAGTTCCGCAGGGGGCAGGGGCGGTAGCAATCAGCCCCAGCATTTT,TRBV6-5,-,TRBJ1-5,TRBD1
CASSFTTGGNYGYTF,TGTGCCAGCAGTTTCACGACAGGGGGCAACTATGGCTACACCTTC,TRBV6-5,-,TRBJ1-2,TRBD1
CASTVGPVEYEQYF,TGTGCCAGCACCGTGGGACCGGTCGAGTACGAGCAGTACTTC,TRBV12-3/TRBV12-4,-,TRBJ2-7,-